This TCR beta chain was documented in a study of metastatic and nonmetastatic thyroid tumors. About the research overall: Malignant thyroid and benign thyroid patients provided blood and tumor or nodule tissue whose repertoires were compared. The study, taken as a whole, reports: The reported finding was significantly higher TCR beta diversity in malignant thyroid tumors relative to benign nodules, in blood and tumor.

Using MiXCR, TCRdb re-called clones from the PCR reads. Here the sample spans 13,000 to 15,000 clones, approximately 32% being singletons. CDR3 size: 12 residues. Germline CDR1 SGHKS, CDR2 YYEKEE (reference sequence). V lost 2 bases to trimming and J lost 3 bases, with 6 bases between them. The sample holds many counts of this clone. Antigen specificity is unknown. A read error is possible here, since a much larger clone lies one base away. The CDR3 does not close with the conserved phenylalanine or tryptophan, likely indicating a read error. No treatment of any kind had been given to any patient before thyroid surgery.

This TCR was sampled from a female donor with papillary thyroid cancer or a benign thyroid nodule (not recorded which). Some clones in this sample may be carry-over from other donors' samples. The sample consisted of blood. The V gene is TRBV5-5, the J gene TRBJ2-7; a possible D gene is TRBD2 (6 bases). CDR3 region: CASSFGGYEQYL. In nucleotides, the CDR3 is TGTGCCAGCAGCTTCGGGGGCTACGAGCAGTACCTC.